Listed below are T cell receptor beta chains from one sample, sequenced in a study of cytotoxic CD8 clonotypes in ibrutinib-treated CLL. Clones were sequenced by immunoSEQ multiplex PCR, and TCRdb holds only the in-frame ones, with some missing. Of some 350,000 clones in the sample, around 66% were seen once. This specimen was PBMCs, taken after 36 months of ibrutinib treatment. These receptors originate from a human donor with chronic lymphocytic leukemia. Both conserved end residues are part of each CDR3. D genes are given only for firm matches. Size tells how often a clone was seen (once, few, many) or the class of an expanded clone, and some rows leave it out.

TRBJ2-4,TRBD1,TRBV2,once,TGTGCCAGCTCTAGACAGGGGTACATTCAGTACTTC,CASSRQGYIQYF
TRBJ2-7,.,TRBV7-9,few,TGTGCCAGCAGCCCGAGTGTATACGAGCAGTACTTC,CASSPSVYEQYF
TRBJ2-7,.,TRBV7-2,.,TGTGCCAGCAGCTTAGACCCCGGGACCCTCTCCTACGAGCAGTACTTC,CASSLDPGTLSYEQYF
TRBJ2-1,.,TRBV28,.,TGTGCCAGCAGGCCGCCATCCTACAATGAGCAGTTCTTC,CASRPPSYNEQFF
TRBJ2-3,.,TRBV7-6,few,TGTGCCAGCAGCTTACCCAGAGATACGCAGTATTTT,CASSLPRDTQYF
TRBJ2-3,.,TRBV19,.,TGTGCCAGTAGGCGGGCAGATTCAGATACGCAGTATTTT,CASRRADSDTQYF
TRBJ2-7,.,TRBV10-2,.,TGCGCCAGCAGTGAGTCAACGGCTAACGAGCAGTACTTC,CASSESTANEQYF
TRBJ1-2,.,TRBV4-3,.,TGCGCCAGCAGCCAAGTCGGCGGCCAATATGGCTACACCTTC,CASSQVGGQYGYTF
TRBJ1-5,TRBD1,TRBV7-6,.,TGTGCCAGCAGCTTATCGGAGGGGGCTCAGCCCCAGCATTTT,CASSLSEGAQPQHF
TRBJ2-1,.,TRBV7-3,.,TGTGCCAGCACTCCGGGCAGGGGCCTCTACAATGAGCAGTTCTTC,CASTPGRGLYNEQFF
TRBJ2-7,.,TRBV5-6,few,TGTGCCAGCAGAGGGACGCTTAGCTCCTACGAGCAGTACTTC,CASRGTLSSYEQYF
TRBJ2-1,.,TRBV6-5,few,TGTGCCAGCATCCAGTCCGGGCGTGGCGAGCAGTTCTTC,CASIQSGRGEQFF
TRBJ2-7,.,TRBV5-1,few,TGCGCCAGCAGCTTAGAGCTATCATACTACGAGCAGTACTTC,CASSLELSYYEQYF
TRBJ2-2,TRBD1,TRBV9,.,TGTGCCAGCAGCGTAAGACAGGGGCGGAACACCGGGGAGCTGTTTTTT,CASSVRQGRNTGELFF
TRBJ2-2,.,TRBV4-2,.,TGTGCCAGCAGCCAGAAGCGCCGGACGGACACCGGGGAGCTGTTTTTT,CASSQKRRTDTGELFF
TRBJ2-7,TRBD1,TRBV5-6,.,TGTGCCAGCAGCTCACGACAGGGCATCAAGCAGTACTTC,CASSSRQGIKQYF
TRBJ2-7,.,TRBV2,few,TGTGCCAGCAGTTACCGCTCCTACGAGCAGTACTTC,CASSYRSYEQYF
TRBJ2-5,.,TRBV5-4,few,TGTGCCAGCAGCCCGGACGGCCGGGAGACCCAGTACTTC,CASSPDGRETQYF
TRBJ2-3,TRBD1,TRBV7-3,few,TGTGCCAGCAGCCCGGACAGGGTACTAACAGATACGCAGTATTTT,CASSPDRVLTDTQYF
TRBJ2-2,TRBD2,TRBV10-2,.,TGCGCCAGCAGTCGAGGGACTAGTTACACCGGGGAGCTGTTTTTT,CASSRGTSYTGELFF
TRBJ1-2,.,TRBV10-2,.,TGCGCCAGCAGTGAGTTGGGAGGCGGCTACACCTTC,CASSELGGGYTF
TRBJ2-7,.,TRBV18,few,TGTGCCAGCTCACCACAGGGTAACTCCTACGAGCAGTACTTC,CASSPQGNSYEQYF
TRBJ2-2,.,TRBV9,.,TGTGCCAGCAGCGTAAAACCCCCGATGAACACCGGGGAGCTGTTTTTT,CASSVKPPMNTGELFF
TRBJ2-3,TRBD2,TRBV5-1,.,TGCGCCAGCAGCTTTCGGACTAGCGGGAGTATTGGGGCAGATACGCAGTATTTT,CASSFRTSGSIGADTQYF
TRBJ1-2,.,TRBV29-1,few,TGCAGCGTTGAAGTTGGAGACACGTTGAGCGGCTACACCTTC,CSVEVGDTLSGYTF
TRBJ2-3,TRBD2,TRBV6-4,.,TGTGCCAGCAGTGAACCGGGACTAGCGGGAGGAGCAAAGTATTTT,CASSEPGLAGGAKYF
TRBJ2-1,TRBD2,TRBV5-1,.,TGCGCCAGCAGCTTAACACAACTAGCGGGGGGCCGGGGCGGCTACAATGAGCAGTTCTTC,CASSLTQLAGGRGGYNEQFF
TRBJ2-3,TRBD1,TRBV19,.,TGTGGTTCCGGGACAGGGGGTTGGGATACGCAGTATTTT,CGSGTGGWDTQYF
TRBJ1-2,TRBD1,TRBV4-1,.,TGCGCCAGCAGCCAAATCACAGGGGATCGTGGCTACACCTTC,CASSQITGDRGYTF
TRBJ2-1,.,TRBV11-2,.,TGTGCCAGCAGCTTATACGGCGGGGCCTACAATGAGCAGTTCTTC,CASSLYGGAYNEQFF
TRBJ1-5,TRBD1,TRBV27,few,TGTGCCAGCAGCCCCTTAGGGGGCGGTTTGGGTCAGCCCCAGCATTTT,CASSPLGGGLGQPQHF
TRBJ2-3,TRBD1,TRBV7-3,few,TGTGCCAGCAGCTTACAGGGGGCAGTGGCAGATACGCAGTATTTT,CASSLQGAVADTQYF
TRBJ2-3,.,TRBV7-5,.,TGTGCCAGAAGCCCCCGGGACGTCACAGATACGCAGTATTTT,CARSPRDVTDTQYF
TRBJ2-7,.,TRBV11-2,.,TGTGCCAGCAGCTCCCTCGCGGAGACCTACGAGCAGTACTTC,CASSSLAETYEQYF
TRBJ2-7,.,TRBV11-2,.,TGTGCCAGCAGCCCAGGGGAGTGGCTAGCGATCTCCCTTTTTGACGAGCAGTACTTC,CASSPGEWLAISLFDEQYF
TRBJ2-7,.,TRBV5-1,.,TGCGCCAGCTCAATCGCCCGGGGCATATACGAGCAGTACTTC,CASSIARGIYEQYF
TRBJ2-2,.,TRBV19,.,TGTGCCAGTAGCGGGAGAGGCACCGGGGAGCTGTTTTTT,CASSGRGTGELFF
TRBJ1-2,TRBD1,TRBV13,.,TGTGCCAGCAGCTTGGACAGGGATTCGGACTATGGCTACACCTTC,CASSLDRDSDYGYTF
TRBJ2-3,.,TRBV9,.,TGTGCCAGCAGCGACGGGACGGCGGTTTATGCAGATACGCAGTATTTT,CASSDGTAVYADTQYF
TRBJ1-5,.,TRBV7-8,.,TGTGCCAGCAGCTTAAATCAGGGGCCCAACCAGCCCCAGCATTTT,CASSLNQGPNQPQHF
TRBJ2-5,TRBD2,TRBV10-3,.,TGTGCCATCAGTGAGGAGGGAGGGCCTGGAGAGACCCAGTACTTC,CAISEEGGPGETQYF
TRBJ1-1,.,TRBV7-7,.,TGTGCCAGCAGCTTACGGACGGTCAGCAACACTGAAGCTTTCTTT,CASSLRTVSNTEAFF
TRBJ1-1,TRBD1,TRBV19,few,TGTGCCAGTAGCCGACAGGGGGCACGAACTGAAGCTTTCTTT,CASSRQGARTEAFF
TRBJ1-5,.,TRBV6-5,.,TGTGCCAGCAGAACACAGGGAGATAGCAATCAGCCCCAGCATTTT,CASRTQGDSNQPQHF
TRBJ1-2,TRBD1,TRBV7-2,.,TGTGCCAGCAGCCCCGGACAGGGGGCTAGACTCTATGGCTACACCTTC,CASSPGQGARLYGYTF
TRBJ2-3,TRBD2,TRBV7-3,.,TGTGCCAGCAGCACCCTAGCGGGCCCTTTCACAGATACGCAGTATTTT,CASSTLAGPFTDTQYF
TRBJ2-7,TRBD1,TRBV6-6,.,TGTGCCAGCAGACTGACAGGGGTCATCTCCTACGAGCAGTACTTC,CASRLTGVISYEQYF
TRBJ2-7,.,TRBV4-1,.,TGCGCCAGCAGCCAGACTAGCTCCTACGAGCAGTACTTC,CASSQTSSYEQYF
TRBJ2-7,.,TRBV9,few,TGTGCCAGCAGCGAAGGACACGGCTCCTACGAGCAGTACTTC,CASSEGHGSYEQYF
TRBJ1-1,.,TRBV2,.,TGTGCCAGCAGCCCCGGGATTAACACTGAAGCTTTCTTT,CASSPGINTEAFF
TRBJ1-4,TRBD1,TRBV2,.,TGTGCCAGCGGGGGGGACAGGGGTCGTAATGAAAAACTGTTTTTT,CASGGDRGRNEKLFF
TRBJ1-4,.,TRBV11-2,.,TGTGCCAGCAGCTTGGTAGGGGCGACTAATGAAAAACTGTTTTTT,CASSLVGATNEKLFF
TRBJ1-2,.,TRBV20-1,few,TGCAGTGCTAGTTCTGTAGGAAGCTACACCTTC,CSASSVGSYTF
TRBJ2-7,TRBD2,TRBV7-8,.,TGTGCCAGCAGCGTCCGGGGGGACTCAGGGATCTACGAGCAGTACTTC,CASSVRGDSGIYEQYF
TRBJ2-7,.,TRBV4-3,.,TGCGCCAGCAGCCTTGCCACGGGATTCTACGAGCAGTACTTC,CASSLATGFYEQYF
TRBJ2-3,TRBD1,TRBV28,.,TGTGCCAGCAGTTTCACAGGGGGAGGCGATACGCAGTATTTT,CASSFTGGGDTQYF
TRBJ2-7,.,TRBV19,.,TGTGCCAGTAGGCCCAGGAGGGGCGGCGACGAGCAGTACTTC,CASRPRRGGDEQYF